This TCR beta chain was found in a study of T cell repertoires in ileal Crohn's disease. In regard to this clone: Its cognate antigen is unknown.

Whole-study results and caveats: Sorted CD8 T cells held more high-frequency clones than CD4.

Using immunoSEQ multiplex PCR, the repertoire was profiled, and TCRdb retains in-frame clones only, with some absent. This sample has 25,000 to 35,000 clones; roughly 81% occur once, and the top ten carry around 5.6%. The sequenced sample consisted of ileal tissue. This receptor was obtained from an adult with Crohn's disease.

As DNA, the CDR3 is TGTGCCAGCAGCTCACTAGCGAGCACAGATACGCAGTATTTT. The encoded protein is CASSSLASTDTQYF. The chain employs TRBV5-6 and TRBJ2-3; TRBD2 agrees at 7 bases. Germline V gives CDR1 SGHDT, CDR2 YYEEEE. V lost 3 bases, J lost 0 bases, and 1 base stayed unmatched. The CDR3 contains 14 residues.